The sample holds a few counts of the clone carrying this TCR beta chain. The data are from a study of T cells in localized non-small cell lung cancer. TCRdb keeps only in-frame clones here, not all; method: immunoSEQ multiplex PCR. The profile shows about 3,200 clones, less than 30% of them singletons. The germline V and J ends were trimmed by 2 bases and 6 bases, with 14 bases remaining between them. The V gene's germline CDR1 is MNHGY and CDR2 SAAAGT. The CDR3 consists of 14 residues. This receptor was identified in a man aged 35-75 years with stage I lung adenocarcinoma. Here the sequenced sample was lung tumor tissue, taken before any cancer treatment. V is TRBV6-8 and J is TRBJ2-7; D ambiguous. The CDR3 DNA sequence: TGTGCCAGCAGTTACCCATCGAGACACGGCGAGCAGTACTTC. This encodes CASSYPSRHGEQYF.